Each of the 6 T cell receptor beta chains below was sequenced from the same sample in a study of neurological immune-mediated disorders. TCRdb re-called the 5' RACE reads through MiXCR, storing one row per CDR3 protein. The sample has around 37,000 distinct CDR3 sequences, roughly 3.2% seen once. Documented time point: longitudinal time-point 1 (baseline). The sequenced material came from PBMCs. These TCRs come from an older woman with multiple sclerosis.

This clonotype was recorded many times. The CDR3 DNA follows: TGCAGTGCTACCGGGACAGGGTCTGAAAAACTGTTTTTT. This translates into CSATGTGSEKLFF. This sequence joins TRBV20-1 and TRBJ1-4, with 9 positions matching TRBD1. The CDR3 is 13 residues long. With 4 bases clipped from V and 7 bases from J, the junction kept 4 bases outside the gene matches. Germline values: CDR1 DFQATT, CDR2 SNEGSKA (reference sequence).

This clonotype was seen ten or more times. This chain's CDR3 is CASSLARPSYNEQFF. The DNA of the CDR3 is TGCGCCAGCAGCTTGGCTAGACCTTCCTACAATGAGCAGTTCTTC. J is TRBJ2-1 and V is TRBV5-1; D not resolved. V lost 0 bases to trimming and J lost 1 base, with 8 bases between them. The germline CDR1 and CDR2 sequences are SGHRS and YFSETQ. The CDR3 length is 15 residues.

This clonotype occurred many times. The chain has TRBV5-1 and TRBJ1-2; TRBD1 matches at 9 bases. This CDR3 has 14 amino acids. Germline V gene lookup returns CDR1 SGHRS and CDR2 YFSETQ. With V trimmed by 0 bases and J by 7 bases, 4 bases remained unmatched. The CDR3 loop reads CASSLDGTGSGYTF. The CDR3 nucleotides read TGCGCCAGCAGCTTGGATGGGACAGGGAGTGGCTACACCTTC.

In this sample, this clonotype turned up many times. The DNA for the CDR3 is TGTGCCAGCGGGCGCTCCCTGGGACTAGCGGGGGGAAACAATGAGCAGTTCTTC. Its translation is CASGRSLGLAGGNNEQFF. The rearrangement links TRBV28 to TRBJ2-1, with 15 bases matching TRBD2. V shed 8 bases and J 5 bases; nucleotides not matched to a gene: 13. This CDR3 spans 18 amino acids. Looked up from germline, CDR1 is MDHEN and CDR2 is SYDVKM.

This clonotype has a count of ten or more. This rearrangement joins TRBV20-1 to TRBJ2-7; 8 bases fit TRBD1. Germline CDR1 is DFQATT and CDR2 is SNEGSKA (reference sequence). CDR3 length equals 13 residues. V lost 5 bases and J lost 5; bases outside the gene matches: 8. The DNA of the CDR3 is TGCAGTGCTCATCGGACAGGGAGCCACGAGCAGTACTTC. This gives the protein CSAHRTGSHEQYF.

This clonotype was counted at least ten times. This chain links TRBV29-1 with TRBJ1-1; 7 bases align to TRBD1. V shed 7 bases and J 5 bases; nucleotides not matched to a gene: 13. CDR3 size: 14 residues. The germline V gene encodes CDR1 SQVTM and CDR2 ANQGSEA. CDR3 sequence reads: CSGTEGGGGTEAFF. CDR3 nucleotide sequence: TGCAGCGGAACGGAAGGGGGCGGTGGTACTGAAGCTTTCTTT.